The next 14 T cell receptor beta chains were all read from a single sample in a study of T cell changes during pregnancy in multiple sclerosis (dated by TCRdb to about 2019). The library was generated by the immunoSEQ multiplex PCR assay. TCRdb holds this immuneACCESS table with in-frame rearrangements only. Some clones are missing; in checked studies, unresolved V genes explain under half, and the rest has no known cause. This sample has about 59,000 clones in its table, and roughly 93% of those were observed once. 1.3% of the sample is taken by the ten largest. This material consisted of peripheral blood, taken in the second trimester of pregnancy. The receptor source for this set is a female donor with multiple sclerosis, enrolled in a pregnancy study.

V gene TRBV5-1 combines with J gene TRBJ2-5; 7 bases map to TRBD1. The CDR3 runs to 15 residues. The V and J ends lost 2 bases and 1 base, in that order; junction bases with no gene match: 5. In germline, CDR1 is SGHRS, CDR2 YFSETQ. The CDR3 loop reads CASSLTGTAQETQYF. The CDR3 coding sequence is TGCGCCAGCAGCTTAACCGGGACAGCCCAAGAGACCCAGTACTTC.

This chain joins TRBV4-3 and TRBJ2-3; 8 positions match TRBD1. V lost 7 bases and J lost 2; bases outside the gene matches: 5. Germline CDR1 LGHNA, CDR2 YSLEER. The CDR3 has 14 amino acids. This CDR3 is CASTHRGDTDTQYF. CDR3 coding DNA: TGCGCCAGCACCCACAGGGGGGACACAGATACGCAGTATTTT.

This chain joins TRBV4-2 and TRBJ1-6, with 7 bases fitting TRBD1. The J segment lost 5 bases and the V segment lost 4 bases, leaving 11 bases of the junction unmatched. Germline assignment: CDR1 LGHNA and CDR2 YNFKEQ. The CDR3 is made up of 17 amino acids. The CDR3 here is CASSLLTGPGNNSPLHF. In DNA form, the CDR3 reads TGTGCCAGCAGCCTTTTGACAGGGCCTGGCAATAATTCACCCCTCCACTTT.

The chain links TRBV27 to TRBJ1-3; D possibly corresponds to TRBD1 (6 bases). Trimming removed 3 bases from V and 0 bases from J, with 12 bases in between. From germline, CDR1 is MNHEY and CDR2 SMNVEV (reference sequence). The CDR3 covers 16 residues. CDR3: CASSFKGVASGNTIYF. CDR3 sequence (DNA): TGTGCCAGCAGTTTTAAGGGGGTCGCCTCTGGAAACACCATATATTTT.

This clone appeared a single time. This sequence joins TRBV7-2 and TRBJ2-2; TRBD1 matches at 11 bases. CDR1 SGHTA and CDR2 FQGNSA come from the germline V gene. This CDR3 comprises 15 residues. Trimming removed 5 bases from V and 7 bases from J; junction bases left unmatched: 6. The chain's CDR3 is CASSRTGGVGGELFF. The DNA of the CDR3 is TGTGCCAGCAGCCGGACAGGGGGCGTCGGCGGGGAGCTGTTTTTT.

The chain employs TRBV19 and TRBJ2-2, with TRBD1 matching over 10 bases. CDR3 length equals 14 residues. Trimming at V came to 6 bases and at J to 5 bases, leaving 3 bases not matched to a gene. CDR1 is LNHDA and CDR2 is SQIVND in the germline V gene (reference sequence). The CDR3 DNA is TGTGCCAGTAGACGGACAGGGGGTACCGGGGAGCTGTTTTTT. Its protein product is CASRRTGGTGELFF.

Here the CDR3 reads CASSPGQVYTGELFF. The CDR3 region has the DNA TGCGCCAGCAGCCCCGGACAGGTATACACCGGGGAGCTGTTTTTT. The V call is TRBV5-1, the J call TRBJ2-2; 7 bases fit TRBD1. Germline-derived CDR1 and CDR2 are SGHRS and YFSETQ. V shed 4 bases, J shed 3 bases, and the junction held 6 bases outside the gene matches. The CDR3 totals 15 residues.

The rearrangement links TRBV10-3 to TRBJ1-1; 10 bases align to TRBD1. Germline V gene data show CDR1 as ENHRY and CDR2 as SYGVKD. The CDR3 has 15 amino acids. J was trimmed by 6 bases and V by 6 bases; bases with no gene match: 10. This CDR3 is CAIRGSGQGKAEAFF. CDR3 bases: TGTGCCATCAGGGGGTCGGGACAGGGGAAGGCTGAAGCTTTCTTT.

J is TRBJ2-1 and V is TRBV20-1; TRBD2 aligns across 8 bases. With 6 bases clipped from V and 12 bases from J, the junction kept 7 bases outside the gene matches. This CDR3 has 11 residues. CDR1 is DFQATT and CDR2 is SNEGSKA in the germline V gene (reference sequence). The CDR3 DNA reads TGCAGTGCAACGCGGGGGGACATGCAGTTCTTC. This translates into CSATRGDMQFF.

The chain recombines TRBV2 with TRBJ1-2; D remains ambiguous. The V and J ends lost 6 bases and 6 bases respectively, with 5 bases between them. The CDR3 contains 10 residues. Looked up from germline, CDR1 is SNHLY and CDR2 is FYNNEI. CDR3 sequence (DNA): TGTGCCAGCAGCCGGGATGGCTACACCTTC. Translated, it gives CASSRDGYTF.

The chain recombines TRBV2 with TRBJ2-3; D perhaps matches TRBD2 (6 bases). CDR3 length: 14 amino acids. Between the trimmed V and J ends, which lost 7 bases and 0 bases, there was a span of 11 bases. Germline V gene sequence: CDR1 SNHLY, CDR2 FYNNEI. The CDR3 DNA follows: TGTGCCAGCAAACGGGGGTCTAGCACAGATACGCAGTATTTT. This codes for CASKRGSSTDTQYF.

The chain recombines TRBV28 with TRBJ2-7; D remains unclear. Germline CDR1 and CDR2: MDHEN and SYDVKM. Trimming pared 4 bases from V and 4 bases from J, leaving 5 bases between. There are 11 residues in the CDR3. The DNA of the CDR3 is TGTGCCAGCAGTTCCGAGTACGAGCAGTACTTC. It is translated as CASSSEYEQYF.

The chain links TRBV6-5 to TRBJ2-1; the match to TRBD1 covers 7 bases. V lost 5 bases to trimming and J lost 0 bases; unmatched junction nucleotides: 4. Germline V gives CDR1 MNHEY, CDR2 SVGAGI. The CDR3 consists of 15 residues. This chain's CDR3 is CASSARGLSYNEQFF. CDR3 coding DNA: TGTGCCAGCAGTGCGAGGGGGCTCTCCTACAATGAGCAGTTCTTC.

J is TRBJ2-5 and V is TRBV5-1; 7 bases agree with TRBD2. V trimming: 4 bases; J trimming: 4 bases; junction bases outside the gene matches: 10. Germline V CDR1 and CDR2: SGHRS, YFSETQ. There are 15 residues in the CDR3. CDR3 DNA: TGCGCCAGCAGCCCCCTCCCGGGGGAGGGAGAGACCCAGTACTTC. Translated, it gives CASSPLPGEGETQYF.